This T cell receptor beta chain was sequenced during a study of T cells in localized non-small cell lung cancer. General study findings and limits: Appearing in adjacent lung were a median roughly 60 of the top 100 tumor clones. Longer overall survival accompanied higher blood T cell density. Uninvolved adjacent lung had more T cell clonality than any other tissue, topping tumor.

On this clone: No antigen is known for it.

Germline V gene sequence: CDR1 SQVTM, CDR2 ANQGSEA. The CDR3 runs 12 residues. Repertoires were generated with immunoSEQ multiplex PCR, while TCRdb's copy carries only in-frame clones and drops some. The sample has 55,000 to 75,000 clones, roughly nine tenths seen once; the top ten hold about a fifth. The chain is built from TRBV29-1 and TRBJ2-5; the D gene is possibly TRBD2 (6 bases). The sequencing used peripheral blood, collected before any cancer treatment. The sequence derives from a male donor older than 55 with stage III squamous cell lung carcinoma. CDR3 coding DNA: TGCAGTTCACGGGGGTACCAAGAGACCCAGTACTTC. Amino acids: CSSRGYQETQYF.